This entry lists 17 T cell receptor beta chains sequenced from one sample in a study of human T cells and chemical hapten exposure. MiXCR, run by TCRdb on the RACE reads, gives a single entry per CDR3 protein. The sample has approximately 260,000 distinct CDR3 sequences; over 7.5% are singletons. Time point given: pre-sensitization, week 0. As for treatment: therapeutic diphenylcyclopropenone sensitization with weekly scalp DPC. The source material was whole blood, sampled in connection with sensitization to the hapten diphenylcyclopropenone (DPC). The receptors originated from a man younger than 35 with alopecia areata. Some clones in this sample may be carry-over from other donors' samples.

This clonotype was seen a handful of times. V gene TRBV7-9 combines with J gene TRBJ1-4; D remains ambiguous. V lost 3 bases to trimming and J lost 6 bases, with 17 bases between them. Germline values: CDR1 SEHNR, CDR2 FQNEAQ (reference sequence). CDR3 size: 16 residues. The CDR3 region is CASSFGRSPTYEKLFF. CDR3 coding DNA: TGTGCCAGCAGCTTTGGGCGGAGTCCCACATATGAAAAACTGTTTTTT.

This clonotype turned up a few times. J is TRBJ1-1 and V is TRBV6-2 or TRBV6-3; D remains unclear. This CDR3 spans 12 amino acids. Germline CDR1 MNHEY, CDR2 SVGEGT. V gave up 6 bases and J gave up 1 base, with 6 bases separating them. The CDR3 here is CASRGANTEAFF. The CDR3, as DNA: TGTGCCAGCAGGGGCGCGAACACTGAAGCTTTCTTT.

V is TRBV28 and J is TRBJ1-1; D is unclear. CDR1 is MDHEN and CDR2 is SYDVKM in the germline V gene. This CDR3 is built from 11 residues. V was cut by 3 bases and J by 7 bases, with 6 bases left in between. The CDR3 reads CASSFGNEAFF. The CDR3 bases are TGTGCCAGCAGTTTCGGGAATGAAGCTTTCTTT. Looking up the rest from reference TRBV28 and TRBJ1-1 gives the full variable domain: DVKVTQSSRYLVKRTGEKVFLECVQDMDHENMFWYRQDPGLGLRLIYFSYDVKMKEKGDIPEGYSVSREKKERFSLILESASTNQTSMYLCASSFGNEAFFGQGTRLTVV.

The chain combines TRBV4-1 with TRBJ2-3, with 7 bases fitting TRBD2. CDR3 length: 19 amino acids. With V trimmed by 1 base and J by 0 bases, 13 bases remained unmatched. From germline, CDR1 is MGHRA and CDR2 YSYEKL. DNA for the CDR3: TGCGCCAGCAGCCAAGGGGGAGGAGCGGGGTTAACTAGCACAGATACGCAGTATTTT. Its protein is CASSQGGGAGLTSTDTQYF.

This clonotype was seen more than once but under ten times. The rearrangement joins TRBV7-6 to TRBJ1-4; a weak D match, TRBD1 (5 bases). The CDR3 sequence is 16 residues long. Trimming shortened V by 5 bases and J by 1 base, and 14 bases separated the two germline ends. CDR1 SGHVS and CDR2 FNYEAQ come from the germline V gene. The CDR3 loop reads CASSRTRGETNEKLFF. The CDR3 nucleotides are TGTGCCAGCAGCCGCACGAGAGGGGAAACTAATGAAAAACTGTTTTTT.

This clonotype was picked up a small number of times. The rearrangement uses TRBV29-1 and TRBJ2-7; the match to TRBD1 covers 9 bases. Looked up from germline, CDR1 is SQVTM and CDR2 is ANQGSEA. The V and J ends lost 5 bases and 5 bases, in that order; junction bases with no gene match: 7. This CDR3 contains 13 residues. Here the CDR3 DNA reads TGCAGCGTTAAACAGGGGGCGCGGGACGAGCAGTACTTC. This encodes CSVKQGARDEQYF.

The chain combines TRBV7-6 with TRBJ1-5, with D possibly TRBD1 on 5 matching bases. Trimming removed 1 base at V and 2 bases at J, with 9 bases between. The CDR3 loop spans 15 amino acids. Looked up from germline, CDR1 is SGHVS and CDR2 is FNYEAQ. Here the CDR3 DNA reads TGTGCCAGCAGCTTAGAGGCGGGGGGCAATCAGCCCCAGCATTTT. Encoded protein: CASSLEAGGNQPQHF.

This chain connects TRBV27 to TRBJ1-2; D possibly corresponds to TRBD1 (6 bases). CDR1 and CDR2 (germline): MNHEY, SMNVEV (reference sequence). Trimming took off 0 bases at V and 2 bases at J, with 16 bases between the two ends. This CDR3 contains 17 residues. In nucleotides, the CDR3 is TGTGCCAGCAGTTTATCTGTCGGGGGGCGAAGAAACTATGGCTACACCTTC. Protein: CASSLSVGGRRNYGYTF.

About this clonotype: Since a much larger clone is just one base distant, this may be a read error. This chain uses TRBV11-2 with TRBJ1-4; unclear D gene. The CDR3 length is 12 residues. CDR1 SGHAT and CDR2 FQNNGV come from the germline V gene. CDR3 sequence reads: CASSLVVENLFF. The DNA of the CDR3 is TGTGCCAGCAGCTTAGTGGTAGAAAACCTGTTTTTT.

This sequence joins TRBV7-2 and TRBJ2-5, with 8 bases that match TRBD2. CDR3 length equals 15 residues. Germline assignment: CDR1 SGHTA and CDR2 FQGNSA. The V and J ends lost 4 bases and 5 bases, in that order; junction bases with no gene match: 9. The CDR3 DNA is TGTGCCAGCAGCTCCCGGGGGGGCCGGGTCGAGACCCAGTACTTC. Translated, it gives CASSSRGGRVETQYF.

In this sample, this clonotype turned up many times. The V gene is TRBV11-2, the J gene TRBJ1-3; 11 bases agree with TRBD1. This CDR3 contains 15 residues. The V gene end was trimmed by 4 bases and the J gene end by 7 bases; junction bases not matched to a gene: 6. Per germline, CDR1 SGHAT and CDR2 FQNNGV. CDR3: CASSSRDRGLNTIYF. The CDR3, as DNA: TGTGCCAGCAGCTCACGGGACAGGGGGTTGAACACCATATATTTT.

There are a few counts of this clonotype. This rearrangement joins TRBV29-1 to TRBJ2-3, with 8 bases identical to TRBD1. The germline V gene encodes CDR1 SQVTM and CDR2 ANQGSEA. The V and J ends lost 7 bases and 1 base, in that order; junction bases with no gene match: 4. CDR3 length: 13 amino acids. For the CDR3, the DNA is TGCAGCGCTGAGGACAGGGGCACAGATACGCAGTATTTT. Its protein product is CSAEDRGTDTQYF.

This clonotype was seen ten or more times. The chain combines TRBV10-3 with TRBJ2-7, with 8 bases matching TRBD1. V lost 2 bases, J lost 6 bases, and 9 bases stayed unmatched. The CDR3 runs to 15 residues. In germline, CDR1 is ENHRY, CDR2 SYGVKD. CDR3 sequence: CAISEARGRGVEQYF. The CDR3 DNA reads as TGTGCCATCAGTGAGGCCAGGGGGCGCGGAGTCGAGCAGTACTTC.

This clonotype was detected ten times or more. The chain employs TRBV25-1 and TRBJ2-2; D may be TRBD1 or TRBD2 (5 bases each). V was cut by 4 bases and J by 2 bases, with 11 bases left in between. This CDR3 spans 15 amino acids. Germline V gene sequence: CDR1 MGHDK, CDR2 SYGVNS. CDR3 DNA: TGTGCCAGCAGTGGCAGGGACCTTAACACCGGGGAGCTGTTTTTT. Translating it yields CASSGRDLNTGELFF.

This clonotype has at least ten counts. The rearrangement links TRBV4-2 to TRBJ1-2; tentative D call: TRBD1 (5 bases). This CDR3 region has 15 residues. CDR1 is LGHNA and CDR2 is YNFKEQ in the germline V gene. The V and J ends lost 7 bases and 2 bases respectively, with 17 bases between them. The CDR3, as DNA: TGTGCCAGCACCATTAATCGGGGGGAGAACTATGGCTACACCTTC. This encodes CASTINRGENYGYTF.

This clonotype has just a few counts. The rearrangement uses TRBV9 and TRBJ1-1; 9 bases align to TRBD1. Germline V gene lookup returns CDR1 SGDLS and CDR2 YYNGEE. V was pared by 4 bases and J by 1 base, with 5 bases of the junction left unmatched. This CDR3 has 15 amino acids. The CDR3 nucleotides are TGTGCCAGCAGCATCGGGACAGGGAAGAACACTGAAGCTTTCTTT. Protein product: CASSIGTGKNTEAFF. The whole variable domain, filled in from reference TRBV9 and TRBJ1-1, reads DSGVTQTPKHLITATGQRVTLRCSPRSGDLSVYWYQQSLDQGLQFLIQYYNGEERAKGNILERFSAQQFPDLHSELNLSSLELGDSALYFCASSIGTGKNTEAFFGQGTRLTVV.

This clonotype came up many times. V usage is TRBV11-1 and J usage is TRBJ2-7; D is undetermined. Germline CDR1 is SGHAT and CDR2 is FQDESV (reference sequence). The CDR3 sequence is 14 residues long. Trimming removed 1 base from V and 6 bases from J, with 13 bases in between. CDR3 DNA sequence: TGTGCCAGCAGCTTAGTTCTTTTAGGTGGCGAGCAGTACTTC. Encoded protein: CASSLVLLGGEQYF.